This note documents a single T cell receptor beta chain sequence. Its antigen is not identified. The entry originates in a study of vaccination effects on CD4 cells after COVID-19. The wider study: Post-vaccine sampling occurred a median 72 days after the second dose.

Viral peptide pool expansion of antigen-specific CD4+ T cells preceded sequencing in the ViraFEST assay. CD4+ T cell isolation took place after nine to eleven days of culture. The cohort was immunized with two doses of either the BNT162b2 or mRNA-1273 vaccine. Neither prior SARS-CoV-2 infection nor positive nucleocapsid antibodies were present in the vaccine recipients. It was with 10 IU/ml IL-2 and 9.5 to 10 ug/ml peptides that 1.8 million or so PBMC per well were cultured. IL-2 medium was substituted for half the medium on days 3 and 7. Germline V gene data show CDR1 as KGHSH and CDR2 as LQKENI. The CDR3 is made up of 15 amino acids. Trimming took 2 bases from V and 3 from J, leaving 13 bases between them. Sequenced by immunoSEQ multiplex PCR; TCRdb stores in-frame clones only, minus some. The profile shows around 81,000 clones, under 80% of them singletons.

This receptor was identified in a human donor who received a COVID-19 vaccine. The sample here was CD4+ T cells from PBMCs cultured with HCoV-OC43 spike peptides, taken after COVID-19 vaccination. This sample's subset: HCoV-OC43 spike overlapping peptide pool stimulation. This chain joins TRBV18 and TRBJ1-1; D not resolved. The CDR3: CASSPSSPGDTEAFF. The CDR3 bases are TGTGCCAGCTCACCAAGCTCGCCGGGTGACACTGAAGCTTTCTTT.